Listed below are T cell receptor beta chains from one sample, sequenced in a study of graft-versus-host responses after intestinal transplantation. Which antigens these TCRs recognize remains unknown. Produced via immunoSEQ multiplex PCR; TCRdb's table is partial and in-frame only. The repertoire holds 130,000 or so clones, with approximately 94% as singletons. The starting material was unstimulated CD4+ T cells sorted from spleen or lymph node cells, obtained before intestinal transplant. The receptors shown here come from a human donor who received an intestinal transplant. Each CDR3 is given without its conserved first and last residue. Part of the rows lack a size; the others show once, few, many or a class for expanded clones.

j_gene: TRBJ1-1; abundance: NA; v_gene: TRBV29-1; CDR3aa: SVALGPNTEAF
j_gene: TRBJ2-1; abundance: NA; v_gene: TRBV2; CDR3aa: ASSALLSGEQF
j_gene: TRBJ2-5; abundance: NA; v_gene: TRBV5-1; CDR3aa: ASRQGALLEETQY
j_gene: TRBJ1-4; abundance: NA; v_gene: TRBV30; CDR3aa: AWKQSNEKLF
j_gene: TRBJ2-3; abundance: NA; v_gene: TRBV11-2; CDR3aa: ASSLLAPTQY
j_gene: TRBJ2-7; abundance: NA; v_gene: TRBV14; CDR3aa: ASSQDRVDYEQY
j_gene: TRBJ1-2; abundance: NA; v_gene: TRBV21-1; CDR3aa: ASSKSGWKDRVSYGYT
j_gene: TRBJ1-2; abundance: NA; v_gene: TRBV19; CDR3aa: ASSRWRQGGYGYT
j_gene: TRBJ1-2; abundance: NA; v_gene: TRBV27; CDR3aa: ASSLSATGSNYGYT
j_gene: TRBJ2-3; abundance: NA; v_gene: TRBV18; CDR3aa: ASSPIAGISTDTQY
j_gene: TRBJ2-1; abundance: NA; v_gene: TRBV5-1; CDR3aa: ASSSGGGSYNEQF
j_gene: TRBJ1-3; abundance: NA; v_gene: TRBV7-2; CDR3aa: ASRRGIGPLLTGIY
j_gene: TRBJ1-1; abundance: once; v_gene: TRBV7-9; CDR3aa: ASSLIGAQDVEAF
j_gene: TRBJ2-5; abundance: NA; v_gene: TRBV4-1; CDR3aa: ASSHSWTSGGPNQETQY
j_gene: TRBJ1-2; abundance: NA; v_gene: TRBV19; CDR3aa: ASSIDYQEAVYGYT